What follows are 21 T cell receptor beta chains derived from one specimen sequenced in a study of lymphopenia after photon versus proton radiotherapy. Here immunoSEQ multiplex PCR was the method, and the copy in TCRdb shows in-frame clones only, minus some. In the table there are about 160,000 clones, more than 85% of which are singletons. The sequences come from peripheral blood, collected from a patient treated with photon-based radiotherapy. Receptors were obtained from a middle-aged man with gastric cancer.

The CDR3 region has the DNA TGTGCCAGCAGTTATGAGCGGGGGGAGGCAGATACGCAGTATTTT. Its protein is CASSYERGEADTQYF. The V call is TRBV28, the J call TRBJ2-3; 9 bases are shared with TRBD2. The junction had 6 bases not matched to a gene; V was cut back by 4 bases and J by 4 bases. Germline values: CDR1 MDHEN, CDR2 SYDVKM. The CDR3 covers 15 residues.

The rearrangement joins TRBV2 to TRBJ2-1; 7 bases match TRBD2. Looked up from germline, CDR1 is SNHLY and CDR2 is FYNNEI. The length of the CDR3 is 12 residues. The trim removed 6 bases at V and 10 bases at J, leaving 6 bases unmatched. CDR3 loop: CASRGGSSEQFF. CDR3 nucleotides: TGTGCCAGCAGGGGGGGGAGCAGCGAGCAGTTCTTC.

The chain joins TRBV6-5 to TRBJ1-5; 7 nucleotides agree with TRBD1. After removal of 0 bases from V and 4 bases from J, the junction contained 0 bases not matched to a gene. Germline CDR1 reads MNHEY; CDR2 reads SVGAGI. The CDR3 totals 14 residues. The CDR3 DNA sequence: TGTGCCAGCAGTTACTCGACAGGGAATCAGCCCCAGCATTTT. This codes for CASSYSTGNQPQHF.

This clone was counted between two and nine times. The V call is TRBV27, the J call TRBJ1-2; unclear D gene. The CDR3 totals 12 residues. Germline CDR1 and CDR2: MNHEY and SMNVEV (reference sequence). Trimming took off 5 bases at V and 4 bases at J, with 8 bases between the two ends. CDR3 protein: CASSRGGYGYTF. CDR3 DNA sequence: TGTGCCAGCAGTCGGGGTGGCTATGGCTACACCTTC.

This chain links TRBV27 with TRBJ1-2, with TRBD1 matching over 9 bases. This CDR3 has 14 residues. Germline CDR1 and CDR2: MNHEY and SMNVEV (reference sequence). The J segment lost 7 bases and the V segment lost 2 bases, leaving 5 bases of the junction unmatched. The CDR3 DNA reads TGTGCCAGCAGTTTAGGACAGGGGAATCCTGGCTACACCTTC. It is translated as CASSLGQGNPGYTF.

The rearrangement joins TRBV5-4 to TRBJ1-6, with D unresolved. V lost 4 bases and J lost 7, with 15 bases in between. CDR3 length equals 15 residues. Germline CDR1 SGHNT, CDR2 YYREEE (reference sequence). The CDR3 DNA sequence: TGTGCCAGCAGCCCGAGGACTGAGTCCAATTCACCCCTCCACTTT. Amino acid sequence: CASSPRTESNSPLHF.

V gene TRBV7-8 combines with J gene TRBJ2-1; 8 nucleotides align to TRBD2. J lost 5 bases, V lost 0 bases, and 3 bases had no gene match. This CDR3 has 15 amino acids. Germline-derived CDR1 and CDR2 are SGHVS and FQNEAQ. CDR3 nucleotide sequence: TGTGCCAGCAGCTTAGCGTGGACTAGCCACAATGAGCAGTTCTTC. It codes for CASSLAWTSHNEQFF.

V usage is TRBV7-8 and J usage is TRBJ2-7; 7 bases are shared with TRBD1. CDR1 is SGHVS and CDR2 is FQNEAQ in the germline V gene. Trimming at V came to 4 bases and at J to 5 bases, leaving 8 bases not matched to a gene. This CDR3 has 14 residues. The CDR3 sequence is CASSSLTGSHEQYF. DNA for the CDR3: TGTGCCAGCAGCTCCTTGACAGGGTCACACGAGCAGTACTTC.

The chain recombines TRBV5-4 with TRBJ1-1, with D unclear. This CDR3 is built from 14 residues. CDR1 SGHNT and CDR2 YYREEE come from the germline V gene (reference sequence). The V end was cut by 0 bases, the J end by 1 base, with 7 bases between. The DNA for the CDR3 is TGTGCCAGCAGCTTGGGCGGACGGAACACTGAAGCTTTCTTT. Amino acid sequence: CASSLGGRNTEAFF.

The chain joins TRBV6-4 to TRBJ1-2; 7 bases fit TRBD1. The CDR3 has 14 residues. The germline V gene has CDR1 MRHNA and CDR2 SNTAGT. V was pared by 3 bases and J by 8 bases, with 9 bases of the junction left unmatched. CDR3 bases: TGTGCCAGCAGTGAGGAGACAGGGTCTTTCGGCTACACCTTC. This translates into CASSEETGSFGYTF.

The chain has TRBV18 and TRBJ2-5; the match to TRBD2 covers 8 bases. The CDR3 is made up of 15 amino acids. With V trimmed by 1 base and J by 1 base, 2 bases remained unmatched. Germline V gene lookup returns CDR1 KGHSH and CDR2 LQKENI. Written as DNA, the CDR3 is TGTGCCAGCTCACCACGGCTAGCGGGCCAAGAGACCCAGTACTTC. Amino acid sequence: CASSPRLAGQETQYF.

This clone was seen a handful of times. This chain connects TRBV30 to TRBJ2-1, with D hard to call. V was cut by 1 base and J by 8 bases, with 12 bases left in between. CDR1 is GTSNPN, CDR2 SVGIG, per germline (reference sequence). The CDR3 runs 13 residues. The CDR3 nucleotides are TGTGCCTGGAGTGGTAGGCCCCCTTATGAGCAGTTCTTC. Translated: CAWSGRPPYEQFF.

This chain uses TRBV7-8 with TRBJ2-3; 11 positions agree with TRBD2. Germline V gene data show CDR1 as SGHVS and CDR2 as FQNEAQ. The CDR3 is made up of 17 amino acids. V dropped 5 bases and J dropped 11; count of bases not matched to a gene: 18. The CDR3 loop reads CASSPSRLAGRLIGQYF. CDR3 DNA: TGTGCCAGCAGCCCATCCAGACTAGCGGGGCGCCTCATAGGGCAGTATTTT.

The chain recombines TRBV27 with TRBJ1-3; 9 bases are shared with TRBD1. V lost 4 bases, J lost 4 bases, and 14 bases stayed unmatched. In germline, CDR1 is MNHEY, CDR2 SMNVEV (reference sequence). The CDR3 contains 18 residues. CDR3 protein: CASSSDRGVGGLGNTIYF. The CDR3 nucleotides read TGTGCCAGCAGTTCGGACAGGGGAGTAGGTGGTCTAGGAAACACCATATATTTT.

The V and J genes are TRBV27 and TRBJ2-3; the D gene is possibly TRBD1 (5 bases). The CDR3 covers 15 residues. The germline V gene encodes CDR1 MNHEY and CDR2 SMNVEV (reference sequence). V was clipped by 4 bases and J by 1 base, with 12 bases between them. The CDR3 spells CASSYRPPRTDTQYF. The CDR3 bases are TGTGCCAGCAGTTACAGGCCACCCCGCACAGATACGCAGTATTTT.

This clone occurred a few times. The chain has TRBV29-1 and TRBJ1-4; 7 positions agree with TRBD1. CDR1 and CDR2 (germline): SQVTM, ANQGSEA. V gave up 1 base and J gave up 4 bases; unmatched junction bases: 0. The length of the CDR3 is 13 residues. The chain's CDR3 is CSVEAGGNEKLFF. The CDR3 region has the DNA TGCAGCGTTGAAGCAGGGGGTAATGAAAAACTGTTTTTT. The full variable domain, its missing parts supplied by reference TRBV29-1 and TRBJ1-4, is SAVISQKPSRDICQRGTSLTIQCQVDSQVTMMFWYRQQPGQSLTLIATANQGSEATYESGFVIDKFPISRPNLTFSTLTVSNMSPEDSSIYLCSVEAGGNEKLFFGSGTQLSVL.

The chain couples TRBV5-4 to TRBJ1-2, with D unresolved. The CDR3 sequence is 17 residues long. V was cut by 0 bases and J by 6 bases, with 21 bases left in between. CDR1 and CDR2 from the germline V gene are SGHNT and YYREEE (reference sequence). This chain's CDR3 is CASSLDGGFPTLDGYTF. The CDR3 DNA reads TGTGCCAGCAGCTTGGACGGAGGTTTTCCAACTCTCGATGGCTACACCTTC.

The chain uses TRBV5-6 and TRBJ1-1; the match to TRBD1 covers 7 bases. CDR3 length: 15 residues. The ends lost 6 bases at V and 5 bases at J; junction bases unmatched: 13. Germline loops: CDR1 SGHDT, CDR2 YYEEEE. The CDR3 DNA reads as TGTGCCAGCACAGCGAAAGGCAGGGGGAAGACTGAAGCTTTCTTT. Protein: CASTAKGRGKTEAFF. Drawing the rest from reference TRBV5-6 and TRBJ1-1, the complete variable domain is DAGVTQSPTHLIKTRGQQVTLRCSPKSGHDTVSWYQQALGQGPQFIFQYYEEEERQRGNFPDRFSGHQFPNYSSELNVNALLLGDSALYLCASTAKGRGKTEAFFGQGTRLTVV.

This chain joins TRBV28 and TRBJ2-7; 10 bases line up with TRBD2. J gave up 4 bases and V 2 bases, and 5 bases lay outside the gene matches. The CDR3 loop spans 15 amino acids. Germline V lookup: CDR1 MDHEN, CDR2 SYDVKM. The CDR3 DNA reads TGTGCCAGCAGTTTAAAACTAGCGGGAAGATACGAGCAGTACTTC. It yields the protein CASSLKLAGRYEQYF.

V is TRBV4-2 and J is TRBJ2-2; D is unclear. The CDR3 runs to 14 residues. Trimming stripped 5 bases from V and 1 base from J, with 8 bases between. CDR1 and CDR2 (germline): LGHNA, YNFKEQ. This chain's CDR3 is CASSSLQNTGELFF. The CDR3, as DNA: TGTGCCAGCAGCTCGTTACAGAACACCGGGGAGCTGTTTTTT.

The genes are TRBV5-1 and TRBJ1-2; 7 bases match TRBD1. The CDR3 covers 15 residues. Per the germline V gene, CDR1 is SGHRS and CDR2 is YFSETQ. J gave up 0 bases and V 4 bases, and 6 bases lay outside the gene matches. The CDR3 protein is CASSVTGTSNYGYTF. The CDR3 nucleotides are TGCGCCAGCAGCGTGACAGGGACCTCTAACTATGGCTACACCTTC.